This T cell receptor (beta chain) was profiled in a study of blood T cells in healthy people across ages. This clonotype was detected a few times. The CDR3 totals 12 residues. Germline lookup yields CDR1 MDHEN and CDR2 SYDVKM. V was trimmed by 7 bases and J by 5 bases, leaving 11 bases between them. PCR was performed a second time for about 6 to 12 cycles using a sample-barcoded 5' primer and a J-beta primer mix. TCRdb redid the calling of the 5' RACE reads with MiXCR, one entry per CDR3 protein. Here the sample spans 850,000 or so distinct CDR3 sequences, 29% being singletons. The clonotype comes from an elderly woman in good health. The sequenced sample was blood. This chain uses TRBV28 with TRBJ1-2; no reliable D call. CDR3 nucleotides: TGTGCCAGCATGATCTACGGATATGGCTACACCTTC. This codes for CASMIYGYGYTF.